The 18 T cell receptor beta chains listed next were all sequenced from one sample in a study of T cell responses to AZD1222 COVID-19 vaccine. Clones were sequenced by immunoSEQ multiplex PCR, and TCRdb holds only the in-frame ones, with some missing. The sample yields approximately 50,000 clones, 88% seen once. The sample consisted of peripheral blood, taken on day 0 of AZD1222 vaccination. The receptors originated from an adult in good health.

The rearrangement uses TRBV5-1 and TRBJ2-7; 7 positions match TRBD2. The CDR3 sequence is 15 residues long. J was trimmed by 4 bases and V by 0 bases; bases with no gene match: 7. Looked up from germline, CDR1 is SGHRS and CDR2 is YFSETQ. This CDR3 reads CASSLAASGEYEQYF. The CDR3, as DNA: TGCGCCAGCAGCTTGGCGGCTAGCGGAGAGTACGAGCAGTACTTC.

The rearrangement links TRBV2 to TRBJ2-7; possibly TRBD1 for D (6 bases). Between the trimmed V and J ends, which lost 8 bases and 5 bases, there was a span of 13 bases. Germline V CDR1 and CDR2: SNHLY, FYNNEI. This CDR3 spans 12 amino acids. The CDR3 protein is CASGLTGHEQYF. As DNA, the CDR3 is TGTGCCAGCGGACTGACAGGTCACGAGCAGTACTTC.

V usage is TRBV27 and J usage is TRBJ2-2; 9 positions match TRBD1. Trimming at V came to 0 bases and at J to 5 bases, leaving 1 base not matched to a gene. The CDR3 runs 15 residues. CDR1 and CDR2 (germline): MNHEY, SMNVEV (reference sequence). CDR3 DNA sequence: TGTGCCAGCAGTTTATCGGGGACAGGGACCGGGGAGCTGTTTTTT. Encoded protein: CASSLSGTGTGELFF.

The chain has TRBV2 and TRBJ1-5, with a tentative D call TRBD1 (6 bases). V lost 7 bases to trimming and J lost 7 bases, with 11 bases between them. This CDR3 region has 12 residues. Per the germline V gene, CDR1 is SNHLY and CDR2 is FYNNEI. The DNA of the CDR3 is TGTGCCAGCAACTCCCAGGGGCAGCCCCAGCATTTT. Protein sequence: CASNSQGQPQHF. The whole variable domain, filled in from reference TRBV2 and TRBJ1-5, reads EPEVTQTPSHQVTQMGQEVILRCVPISNHLYFYWYRQILGQKVEFLVSFYNNEISEKSEIFDDQFSVERPDGSNFTLKIRSTKLEDSAMYFCASNSQGQPQHFGDGTRLSIL.

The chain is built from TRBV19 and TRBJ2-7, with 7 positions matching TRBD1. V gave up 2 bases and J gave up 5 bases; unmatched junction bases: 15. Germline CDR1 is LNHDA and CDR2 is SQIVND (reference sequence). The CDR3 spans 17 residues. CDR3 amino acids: CASSIIQRDSQRHEQYF. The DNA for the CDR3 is TGTGCCAGTAGTATAATCCAAAGGGACAGTCAGCGCCACGAGCAGTACTTC. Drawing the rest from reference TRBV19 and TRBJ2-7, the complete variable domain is DGGITQSPKYLFRKEGQNVTLSCEQNLNHDAMYWYRQDPGQGLRLIYYSQIVNDFQKGDIAEGYSVSREKKESFPLTVTSAQKNPTAFYLCASSIIQRDSQRHEQYFGPGTRLTVT.

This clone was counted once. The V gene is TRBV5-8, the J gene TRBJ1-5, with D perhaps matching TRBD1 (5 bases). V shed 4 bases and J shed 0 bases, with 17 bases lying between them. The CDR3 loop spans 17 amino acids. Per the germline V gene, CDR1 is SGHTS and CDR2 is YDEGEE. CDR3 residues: CASSPGTGLYSNQPQHF. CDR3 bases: TGTGCCAGCAGCCCCGGCACAGGCTTGTATAGCAATCAGCCCCAGCATTTT.

As DNA, the CDR3 is TGTGCCAGCAGCCAATGGGACAGGTCGAATGAAAAACTGTTTTTT. It yields the protein CASSQWDRSNEKLFF. The J gene is TRBJ1-4, the V gene TRBV7-8, with TRBD1 matching 8 bases. V shed 5 bases, J shed 5 bases, and the junction held 7 bases outside the gene matches. CDR3 length equals 15 residues. Germline CDR1 is SGHVS and CDR2 is FQNEAQ.

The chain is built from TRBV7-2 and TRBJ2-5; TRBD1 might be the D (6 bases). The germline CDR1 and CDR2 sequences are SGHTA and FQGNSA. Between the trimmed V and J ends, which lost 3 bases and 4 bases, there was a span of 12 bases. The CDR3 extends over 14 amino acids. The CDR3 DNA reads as TGTGCCAGCAGCTTTACAGGGTTTACAGAGACCCAGTACTTC. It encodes CASSFTGFTETQYF.

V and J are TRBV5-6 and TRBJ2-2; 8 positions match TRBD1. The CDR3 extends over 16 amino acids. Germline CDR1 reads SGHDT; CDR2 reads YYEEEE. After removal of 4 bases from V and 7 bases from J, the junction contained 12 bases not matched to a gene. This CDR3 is CASSALGQGSGGELFF. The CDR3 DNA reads TGTGCCAGCAGCGCCCTAGGACAGGGTTCCGGCGGGGAGCTGTTTTTT.

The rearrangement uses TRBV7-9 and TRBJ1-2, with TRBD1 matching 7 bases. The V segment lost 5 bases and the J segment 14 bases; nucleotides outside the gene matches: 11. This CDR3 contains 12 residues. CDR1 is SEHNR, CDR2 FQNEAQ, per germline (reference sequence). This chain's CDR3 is CASSHTGTANTF. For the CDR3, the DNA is TGTGCCAGCAGCCACACCGGGACAGCCAATACCTTC.

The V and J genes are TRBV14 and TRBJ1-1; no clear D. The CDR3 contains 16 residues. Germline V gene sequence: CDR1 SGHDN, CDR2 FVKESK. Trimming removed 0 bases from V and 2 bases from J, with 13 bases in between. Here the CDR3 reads CASSQDLIGSNTEAFF. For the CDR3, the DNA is TGTGCCAGCAGCCAAGATTTAATAGGATCAAACACTGAAGCTTTCTTT.

CDR3 protein: CASSLGGSGNQPQHF. Here the CDR3 DNA reads TGTGCCAGCAGCTTGGGGGGCTCGGGCAATCAGCCCCAGCATTTT. The chain links TRBV7-9 to TRBJ1-5; tentatively, D is TRBD1 (6 bases). CDR1 and CDR2 from the germline V gene are SEHNR and FQNEAQ (reference sequence). CDR3 size: 15 residues. V was cut by 3 bases and J by 2 bases, with 11 bases left in between.

CDR3 DNA sequence: TGTGCCAGCAGCGGTCAGGGGTCCAGCAATCAGCCCCAGCATTTT. Protein sequence: CASSGQGSSNQPQHF. The chain is built from TRBV7-8 and TRBJ1-5; TRBD1 is a possible D gene (6 bases). CDR1 SGHVS and CDR2 FQNEAQ come from the germline V gene. The CDR3 length is 15 residues. V dropped 5 bases and J dropped 1 base, with 12 bases sitting between them.

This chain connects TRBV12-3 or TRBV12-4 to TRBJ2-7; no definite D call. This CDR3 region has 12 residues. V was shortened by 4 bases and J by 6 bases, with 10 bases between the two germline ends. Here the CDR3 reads CASSSTPSEQYF. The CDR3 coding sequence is TGTGCCAGCAGTTCCACCCCCTCCGAGCAGTACTTC.

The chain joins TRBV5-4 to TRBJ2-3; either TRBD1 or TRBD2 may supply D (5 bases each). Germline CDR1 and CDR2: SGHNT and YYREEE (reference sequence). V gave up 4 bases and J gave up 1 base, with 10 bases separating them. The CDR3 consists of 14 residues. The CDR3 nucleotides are TGTGCCAGCAGCCCCCAGGGAGGCACAGATACGCAGTATTTT. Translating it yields CASSPQGGTDTQYF.

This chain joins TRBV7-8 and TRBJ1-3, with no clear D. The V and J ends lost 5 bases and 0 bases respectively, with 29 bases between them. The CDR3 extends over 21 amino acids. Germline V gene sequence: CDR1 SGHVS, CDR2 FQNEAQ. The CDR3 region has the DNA TGTGCCAGCAGCCAAAAAGCTCGTGGGAGGACGTCGACCCACTCTGGAAACACCATATATTTT. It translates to CASSQKARGRTSTHSGNTIYF.

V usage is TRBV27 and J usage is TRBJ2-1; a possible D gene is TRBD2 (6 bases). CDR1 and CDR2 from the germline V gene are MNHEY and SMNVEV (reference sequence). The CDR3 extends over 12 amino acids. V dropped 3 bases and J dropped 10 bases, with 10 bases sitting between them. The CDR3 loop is CASSLPRGEQFF. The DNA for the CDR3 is TGTGCCAGCAGTTTGCCTCGGGGGGAGCAGTTCTTC.

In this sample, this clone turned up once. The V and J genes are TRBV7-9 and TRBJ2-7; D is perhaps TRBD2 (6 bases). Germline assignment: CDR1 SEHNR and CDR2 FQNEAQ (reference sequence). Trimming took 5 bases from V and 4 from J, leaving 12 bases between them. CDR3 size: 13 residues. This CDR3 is CASSRGTVYEQYF. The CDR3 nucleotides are TGTGCCAGCAGCCGCGGGACGGTGTACGAGCAGTACTTC.